This T cell receptor beta chain was recorded in a study of CD8+ T cells in alopecia areata. Overall study: Patients received oral tofacitinib, 5 to 10 mg twice daily, for moderate-to-severe alopecia areata.

Germline values: CDR1 PRHDT, CDR2 FYEKMQ (reference sequence). The CDR3 loop spans 13 amino acids. V was trimmed by 5 bases and J by 6 bases, leaving 11 bases between them. Extracted from the samples, RNA was reverse transcribed into cDNA to serve as the sequencing template. The repertoire was sequenced with immunoSEQ multiplex PCR; TCRdb's copy has only in-frame clones and lacks some. The top ten hold roughly 23% of the sample, which has about 110,000 clones, about 83% seen once. Indicated treatment: oral pan-JAK inhibitor, 5-10 mg twice daily. This TCR was recovered from a human donor with alopecia areata. The material was CD8+ T cells sorted from blood, obtained at week 24, from a patient treated with tofacitinib. The chain couples TRBV13 to TRBJ2-1; D ambiguous. The CDR3, as DNA: TGTGCCAGCAGCCCCGGCGCAACCAATGAGCAGTTCTTC. Residues: CASSPGATNEQFF.